This paragraph covers one T cell receptor beta chain sequence. The data belong to a study of T cells expressing NK-cell markers. CDR3 length: 15 amino acids. Per germline, CDR1 SGHRS and CDR2 YFSETQ. TCRdb re-called the 5' RACE reads and catalogs CDR3 proteins one per entry, DNA excluded. The sample totals about 390,000 distinct CDR3 sequences. The chain joins TRBV5-1 to TRBJ2-3; the D call from TCRdb, TRBD1, cannot be confirmed without DNA. The sequence was obtained from a woman in her fifties or sixties in good health. Source material: blood T cells: a sorted CD56 or NKG2C T cell subset, CD4+ or CD8+ T cells, or bulk PBMC T cells (not recorded which). Here the CDR3 reads CASSFRQGDRDTQYF. Variable domain in full (rest from reference TRBV5-1 and TRBJ2-3): KAGVTQTPRYLIKTRGQQVTLSCSPISGHRSVSWYQQTPGQGLQFLFEYFSETQRNKGNFPGRFSGRQFSNSRSEMNVSTLELGDSALYLCASSFRQGDRDTQYFGPGTRLTVL.